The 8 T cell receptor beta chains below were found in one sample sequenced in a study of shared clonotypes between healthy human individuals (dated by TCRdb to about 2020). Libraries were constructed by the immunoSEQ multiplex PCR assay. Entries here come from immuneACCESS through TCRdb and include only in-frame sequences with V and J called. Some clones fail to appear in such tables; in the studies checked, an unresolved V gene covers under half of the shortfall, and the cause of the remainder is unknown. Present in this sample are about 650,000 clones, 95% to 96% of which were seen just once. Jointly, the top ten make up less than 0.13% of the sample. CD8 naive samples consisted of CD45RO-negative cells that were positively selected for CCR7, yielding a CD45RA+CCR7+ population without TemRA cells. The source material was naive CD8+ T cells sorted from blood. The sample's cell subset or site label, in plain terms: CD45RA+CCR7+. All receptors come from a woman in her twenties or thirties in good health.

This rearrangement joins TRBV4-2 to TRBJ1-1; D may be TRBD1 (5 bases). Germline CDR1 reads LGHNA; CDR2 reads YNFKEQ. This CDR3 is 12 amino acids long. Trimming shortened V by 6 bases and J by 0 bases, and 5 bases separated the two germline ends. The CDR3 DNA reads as TGTGCCAGCAGGACAGTGAACACTGAAGCTTTCTTT. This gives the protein CASRTVNTEAFF.

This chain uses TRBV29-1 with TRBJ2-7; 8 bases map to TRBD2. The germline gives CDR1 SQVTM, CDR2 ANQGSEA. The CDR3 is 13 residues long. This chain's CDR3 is CSAWAGGVYEQYF. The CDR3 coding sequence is TGCAGTGCGTGGGCGGGAGGAGTCTACGAGCAGTACTTC.

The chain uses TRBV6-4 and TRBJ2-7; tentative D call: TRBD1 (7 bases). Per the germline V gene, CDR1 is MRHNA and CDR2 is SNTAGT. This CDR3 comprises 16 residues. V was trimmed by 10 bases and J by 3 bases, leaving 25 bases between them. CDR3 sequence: CAIHVQGGSGSYEQYF. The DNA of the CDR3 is TGTGCCATACACGTTCAGGGGGGATCGGGGAGCTACGAGCAGTACTTC.

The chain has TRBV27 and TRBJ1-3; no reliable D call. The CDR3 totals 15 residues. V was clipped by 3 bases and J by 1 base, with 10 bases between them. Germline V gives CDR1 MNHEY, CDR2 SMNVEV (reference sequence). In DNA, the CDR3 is TGTGCCAGCAGTTTGTCCGGGTTTTCTGGAAACACCATATATTTT. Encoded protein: CASSLSGFSGNTIYF.

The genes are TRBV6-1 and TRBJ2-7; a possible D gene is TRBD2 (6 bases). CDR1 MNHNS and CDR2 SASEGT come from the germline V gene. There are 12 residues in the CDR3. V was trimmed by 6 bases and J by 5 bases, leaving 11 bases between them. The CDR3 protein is CASSGSPNEQYF. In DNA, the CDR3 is TGTGCCAGCAGCGGGAGTCCCAACGAGCAGTACTTC.

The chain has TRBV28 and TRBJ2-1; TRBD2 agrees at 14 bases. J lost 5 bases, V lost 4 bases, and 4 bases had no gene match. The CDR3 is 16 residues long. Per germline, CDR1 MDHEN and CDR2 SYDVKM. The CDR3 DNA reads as TGTGCCAGCAGTTCTAGACTAGCGGGAGGGGACAATGAGCAGTTCTTC. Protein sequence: CASSSRLAGGDNEQFF. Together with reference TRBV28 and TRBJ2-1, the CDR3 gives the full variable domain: DVKVTQSSRYLVKRTGEKVFLECVQDMDHENMFWYRQDPGLGLRLIYFSYDVKMKEKGDIPEGYSVSREKKERFSLILESASTNQTSMYLCASSSRLAGGDNEQFFGPGTRLTVL.

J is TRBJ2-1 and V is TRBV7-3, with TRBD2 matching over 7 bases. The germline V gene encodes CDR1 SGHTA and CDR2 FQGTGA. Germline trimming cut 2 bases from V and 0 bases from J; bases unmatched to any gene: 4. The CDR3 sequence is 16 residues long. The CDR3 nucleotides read TGTGCCAGCAGCTTAGGGCGGGGGAGCTCCTACAATGAGCAGTTCTTC. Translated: CASSLGRGSSYNEQFF.

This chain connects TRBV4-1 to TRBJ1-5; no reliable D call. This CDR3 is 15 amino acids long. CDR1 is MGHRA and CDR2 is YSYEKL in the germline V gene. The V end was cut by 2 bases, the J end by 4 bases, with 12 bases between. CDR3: CASSQWVLGNQPQHF. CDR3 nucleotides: TGCGCCAGCAGCCAATGGGTACTGGGAAATCAGCCCCAGCATTTT.